One sample yielded the 9 T cell receptor beta chains listed below, sequenced in a study of blood T cell repertoires in COVID-19. The data were produced by immunoSEQ multiplex PCR, yet TCRdb's version contains in-frame clones alone and is incomplete. The sample records approximately 390,000 clones, nearly 90% being singletons. Input material: peripheral blood. The source of these receptors is a man aged 18 to 30 with active or convalescent COVID-19.

V usage is TRBV27 and J usage is TRBJ1-2; weak D call: TRBD1 (5 bases). The CDR3 covers 14 residues. Trimming stripped 5 bases from V and 4 bases from J, with 14 bases between. Germline CDR1 reads MNHEY; CDR2 reads SMNVEV (reference sequence). The CDR3: CASSHGGSGYGYTF. The DNA of the CDR3 is TGTGCCAGCAGTCACGGGGGGTCTGGCTATGGCTACACCTTC.

The chain combines TRBV5-1 with TRBJ2-7, with 14 bases identical to TRBD2. The trim removed 3 bases at V and 5 bases at J, leaving 16 bases unmatched. The CDR3 is 19 amino acids. Per the germline V gene, CDR1 is SGHRS and CDR2 is YFSETQ. The CDR3 bases are TGCGCCAGCAGCTATTCGGGGACTAGCGGGAGAAGGGTGGGGAACGAGCAGTACTTC. This sequence encodes CASSYSGTSGRRVGNEQYF.

The chain links TRBV7-9 to TRBJ2-7, with TRBD1 matching 10 bases. The germline V gene has CDR1 SEHNR and CDR2 FQNEAQ (reference sequence). The trim removed 4 bases at V and 2 bases at J, leaving 8 bases unmatched. CDR3 length: 16 amino acids. The chain's CDR3 is CASSSTGQGSTYEQYF. The CDR3 DNA reads as TGTGCCAGCAGCTCGACGGGACAGGGGTCTACCTACGAGCAGTACTTC. Full variable domain (outside the CDR3, taken from reference TRBV7-9 and TRBJ2-7): DTGVSQNPRHKITKRGQNVTFRCDPISEHNRLYWYRQTLGQGPEFLTYFQNEAQLEKSRLLSDRFSAERPKGSFSTLEIQRTEQGDSAMYLCASSSTGQGSTYEQYFGPGTRLTVT.

The chain recombines TRBV9 with TRBJ2-5, with TRBD2 as a possible D gene (6 bases). Looked up from germline, CDR1 is SGDLS and CDR2 is YYNGEE. This CDR3 spans 14 amino acids. V was clipped by 3 bases and J by 5 bases, with 14 bases between them. The CDR3 sequence: CASSAWGDGETQYF. The CDR3 DNA is TGTGCCAGCAGCGCCTGGGGGGACGGGGAGACCCAGTACTTC.

V gene TRBV5-5 combines with J gene TRBJ1-5; perhaps TRBD1 as D (6 bases). V gave up 4 bases and J gave up 2 bases, with 16 bases separating them. The CDR3 consists of 16 residues. CDR1 and CDR2 from the germline V gene are SGHKS and YYEKEE (reference sequence). DNA for the CDR3: TGTGCCAGCAGCGCGGCCACAGGGACCGGCAATCAGCCCCAGCATTTT. Protein: CASSAATGTGNQPQHF.

The V call is TRBV6-5, the J call TRBJ1-2; 8 bases fit TRBD1. The ends lost 10 bases at V and 8 bases at J; junction bases unmatched: 6. The CDR3 length is 11 residues. Germline V gene lookup returns CDR1 MNHEY and CDR2 SVGAGI. In DNA form, the CDR3 reads TGTGCCATCCAGGGGGCAGGAGGCTACACCTTC. Translation: CAIQGAGGYTF.

The genes are TRBV19 and TRBJ2-1; D is perhaps TRBD1 (5 bases). The V gene lost 2 bases and the J gene lost 1 base, with 12 bases spanning the gap. Per the germline V gene, CDR1 is LNHDA and CDR2 is SQIVND (reference sequence). There are 16 residues in the CDR3. CDR3 in amino acids: CASSISAGRSYNEQFF. The CDR3 DNA reads TGTGCCAGTAGTATATCAGCAGGGCGGTCCTACAATGAGCAGTTCTTC.

The chain uses TRBV7-9 and TRBJ2-7; TRBD1 is a possible D gene (8 bases). This CDR3 has 17 residues. Trimming cost V 0 bases and J 4 bases, with 19 bases left between them. CDR1 is SEHNR and CDR2 is FQNEAQ in the germline V gene (reference sequence). CDR3 DNA: TGTGCCAGCAGCTTAGCCACCGTAGAACAGGGGGGGTACGAGCAGTACTTC. Its protein product is CASSLATVEQGGYEQYF.

This clone was detected once. This chain connects TRBV7-2 to TRBJ2-5, with a weak D call TRBD1 (7 bases). The CDR3 spans 15 residues. V was trimmed by 2 bases and J by 1 base, leaving 11 bases between them. CDR1 is SGHTA and CDR2 is FQGNSA in the germline V gene. The CDR3 protein is CASSLFRGAQETQYF. For the CDR3, the DNA is TGTGCCAGCAGCTTATTCAGGGGGGCCCAAGAGACCCAGTACTTC.